The 18 T cell receptor beta chains below were found in one sample sequenced in a study of glioma-infiltrating T cells. Amplification of TCR alpha and beta CDR3 regions from RNA used iRepertoire nested multiplex PCR. MiXCR, applied by TCRdb to the multiplex PCR reads, yields one record per CDR3 protein. The table includes roughly 190,000 distinct CDR3 sequences, roughly 32% detected once. Specimen: glioma tissue, nonneoplastic brain tissue, or PBMCs (not recorded which). These receptors came from a human donor with low-grade glioma or glioblastoma, undergoing nonglioma brain surgery, or in good health (not recorded which).

This clonotype has a count of ten or more. The chain combines TRBV4-3 with TRBJ2-7; 8 nucleotides align to TRBD2. The germline V gene has CDR1 LGHNA and CDR2 YSLEER. The CDR3 is 13 amino acids. The trim removed 3 bases at V and 4 bases at J, leaving 2 bases unmatched. CDR3 loop: CASSQGGGYEQYF. The CDR3 region has the DNA TGCGCCAGCAGCCAGGGCGGGGGGTACGAGCAGTACTTC.

This clonotype was seen at least ten times. The chain couples TRBV27 to TRBJ2-5, with a possible D match to TRBD2 (6 bases). This CDR3 has 16 residues. CDR1 MNHEY and CDR2 SMNVEV come from the germline V gene (reference sequence). V lost 5 bases and J 2 bases, leaving 18 bases between the germline ends. CDR3: CASSPTPGLGQETQYF. CDR3 sequence (DNA): TGTGCCAGCAGTCCAACCCCGGGACTCGGACAAGAGACCCAGTACTTC.

This clonotype was seen at least ten times. The rearrangement uses TRBV2 and TRBJ1-2; no clear D. This CDR3 contains 11 residues. Germline assignment: CDR1 SNHLY and CDR2 FYNNEI. The V and J ends lost 6 bases and 4 bases respectively, with 6 bases between them. As DNA, the CDR3 is TGTGCCAGCAGCCAGGTCTATGGCTACACCTTC. It specifies CASSQVYGYTF.

This clonotype was found many times. This chain joins TRBV19 and TRBJ2-1; 11 bases are a match to TRBD2. Germline values: CDR1 LNHDA, CDR2 SQIVND (reference sequence). J was trimmed by 4 bases and V by 4 bases; bases with no gene match: 0. This CDR3 has 14 residues. This CDR3 is CASSRLAGYNEQFF. The CDR3, as DNA: TGTGCCAGTAGTAGACTAGCGGGATACAATGAGCAGTTCTTC.

This clonotype occurred many times. The rearrangement uses TRBV4-3 and TRBJ2-3; 11 bases are shared with TRBD2. CDR1 is LGHNA and CDR2 is YSLEER in the germline V gene. The V gene end was trimmed by 7 bases and the J gene end by 5 bases; junction bases not matched to a gene: 5. This CDR3 is built from 14 residues. Written as DNA, the CDR3 is TGCGCCAGCACTAGCGGGAGGTATGAAGATACGCAGTATTTT. Translated, it gives CASTSGRYEDTQYF.

This clonotype was observed many times. The chain links TRBV27 to TRBJ2-1; 9 nucleotides agree with TRBD2. From germline, CDR1 is MNHEY and CDR2 SMNVEV (reference sequence). The trim removed 3 bases at V and 5 bases at J, leaving 2 bases unmatched. The CDR3 extends over 14 amino acids. The CDR3 nucleotides are TGTGCCAGCAGTTTCGCGGGAGGGAACAATGAGCAGTTCTTC. Translating gives CASSFAGGNNEQFF.

Concerning this clonotype: A much larger clonotype is one base distant, so this may be a read error. The V and J genes are TRBV20-1 and TRBJ2-1; 8 nucleotides align to TRBD2. Per germline, CDR1 DFQATT and CDR2 SNEGSKA (reference sequence). The CDR3 spans 16 residues. In DNA, the CDR3 is TGCAGTGCAAATCGAGGGGAGGGCGGGAGGAGGAGTGAGGAGTTCTTC. It specifies CSANRGEGGRRSEEFF.

The chain has TRBV20-1 and TRBJ2-1, with 7 bases fitting TRBD1. The CDR3 loop spans 12 amino acids. CDR1 is DFQATT and CDR2 is SNEGSKA in the germline V gene (reference sequence). The V segment lost 2 bases and the J segment 8 bases; nucleotides outside the gene matches: 3. The CDR3 region is CSARLQGYEQFF. The CDR3 DNA reads as TGCAGTGCTAGACTACAGGGGTATGAGCAGTTCTTC.

This clonotype has more than one count but fewer than ten. This rearrangement joins TRBV3-1 to TRBJ2-1; TRBD2 matches 10 bases. Per germline, CDR1 LGHDT and CDR2 YNNKEL (reference sequence). V gave up 1 base and J gave up 8 bases; unmatched junction bases: 11. The CDR3 sequence is 17 residues long. DNA of the CDR3: TGTGCCAGCAGCCAAGGGAAGACTAGCGGGTTCATGGATGAGCAGTTCTTC. Translating it yields CASSQGKTSGFMDEQFF.

J is TRBJ2-7 and V is TRBV29-1, with a tentative D call TRBD1 (5 bases). Trimming shortened V by 4 bases and J by 0 bases, and 10 bases separated the two germline ends. The CDR3 runs to 13 residues. Per germline, CDR1 SQVTM and CDR2 ANQGSEA. The CDR3 coding sequence is TGCAGCGTTGGAAAGGGGATCTCCTACGAGCAGTACTTC. Protein sequence: CSVGKGISYEQYF.

The chain recombines TRBV20-1 with TRBJ2-5, with TRBD1 matching over 10 bases. This CDR3 comprises 11 residues. Germline V gene lookup returns CDR1 DFQATT and CDR2 SNEGSKA (reference sequence). CDR3 in DNA: TGCAGGGGACAGGGGAGGGAGACCCAGTACTTC. This encodes CRGQGRETQYF.

Ten or more counts support this clonotype. The rearrangement links TRBV7-9 to TRBJ2-5; 11 bases are shared with TRBD1. Trimming took 4 bases from V and 2 from J; bases not matched to a gene: 6. Germline CDR1 is SEHNR and CDR2 is FQNEAQ (reference sequence). The CDR3 consists of 16 residues. The DNA for the CDR3 is TGTGCCAGCAGCTCCCTGGACAGGGGGCGTCAAGAGACCCAGTACTTC. Translation: CASSSLDRGRQETQYF. Supplemented by reference TRBV7-9 and TRBJ2-5, the full variable domain reads DTGVSQNPRHKITKRGQNVTFRCDPISEHNRLYWYRQTLGQGPEFLTYFQNEAQLEKSRLLSDRFSAERPKGSFSTLEIQRTEQGDSAMYLCASSSLDRGRQETQYFGPGTRLLVL.

This clonotype was detected only once. This chain uses TRBV5-1 with TRBJ2-5, with 10 bases fitting TRBD1. With V trimmed by 3 bases and J by 7 bases, 12 bases remained unmatched. The V gene's germline CDR1 is SGHRS and CDR2 YFSETQ. This CDR3 is 16 amino acids long. For the CDR3, the DNA is TGCGCCAGCAGCTGGGGACCGGGACAGGGGATGGGGACCCAGTACTTC. It encodes CASSWGPGQGMGTQYF.

This clonotype was observed a handful of times. This chain links TRBV19 with TRBJ1-5; the match to TRBD1 covers 7 bases. Germline CDR1 reads LNHDA; CDR2 reads SQIVND (reference sequence). Trimming took 4 bases from V and 6 from J; bases not matched to a gene: 12. The CDR3 covers 16 residues. CDR3 amino acids: CASSTRQGGSFQPQHF. The CDR3 DNA sequence: TGTGCCAGTAGTACCCGACAGGGAGGGAGTTTTCAGCCCCAGCATTTT.

The rearrangement links TRBV11-1 to TRBJ2-5; TRBD1 might be the D (5 bases). Germline CDR1 and CDR2: SGHAT and FQDESV (reference sequence). The ends were cut back, 1 base at V and 2 bases at J, with 8 bases in the middle. This CDR3 has 14 amino acids. The chain's CDR3 is CASSLDRYQETQYF. CDR3 sequence (DNA): TGTGCCAGCAGCTTAGACAGGTATCAAGAGACCCAGTACTTC.

This clonotype was counted ten times or more. The chain recombines TRBV20-1 with TRBJ2-3; no clear D. V was shortened by 3 bases and J by 3 bases, with 13 bases between the two germline ends. This CDR3 has 14 amino acids. Germline CDR1 reads DFQATT; CDR2 reads SNEGSKA (reference sequence). CDR3 in amino acids: CSARGTVDTDTQYF. CDR3 coding DNA: TGCAGTGCTAGGGGTACTGTAGATACAGATACGCAGTATTTT.

This chain uses TRBV20-1 with TRBJ2-1, with TRBD2 identical over 9 bases. This CDR3 region has 14 residues. With V trimmed by 0 bases and J by 7 bases, 4 bases remained unmatched. Germline-derived CDR1 and CDR2 are DFQATT and SNEGSKA (reference sequence). CDR3 residues: CSAREPSGTNEQFF. DNA of the CDR3: TGCAGTGCTAGAGAGCCTAGCGGGACGAATGAGCAGTTCTTC.

Comment on this clonotype: A much bigger clone sits one base away, suggesting this may be a read error. The chain links TRBV12-3 or TRBV12-4 to TRBJ1-1; maybe TRBD1 (5 bases). The CDR3 has 14 amino acids. Trimming cost V 7 bases and J 3 bases, with 15 bases left between them. CDR3 loop: CASIAGGSYTEAFF. CDR3 bases: TGTGCCAGCATCGCGGGGGGATCCTACACTGAAGCTTTCTTT.